Listed below are T cell receptor beta chains from one sample, sequenced in a study of shared clonotypes between healthy human individuals. The assay was immunoSEQ multiplex PCR, and TCRdb's table has in-frame clones only and misses some. The table records about 750,000 clones, almost 95% of them present only once. Sequencing used naive CD8+ T cells sorted from blood. The receptor set was obtained from a man aged 25 to 40 in good health. Both conserved end residues are part of each CDR3. Each record gives: J gene, clone size, D gene, CDR3 length, V gene, CDR3 protein, CDR3 DNA. The D gene is left open where the match is weak. Clone size appears in some rows only: once, few, many, or a class for an expanded clone.

TRBJ2-2 | . | TRBD1 | 16 | TRBV5-4 | CASSLIPGQGAGELFF | TGTGCCAGCAGCCTTATTCCGGGACAGGGCGCCGGGGAGCTGTTTTTT
TRBJ1-1 | . | TRBD1 | 14 | TRBV7-9 | CASSGEGQGQAAFF | TGTGCCAGCAGCGGGGAGGGACAGGGCCAAGCAGCTTTCTTT
TRBJ2-1 | once | . | 20 | TRBV2 | CASSDSGDRGTSGYYNEQFF | TGTGCCAGCAGTGATTCTGGGGACAGGGGGACTAGCGGGTACTACAATGAGCAGTTCTTC
TRBJ2-7 | . | . | 15 | TRBV7-9 | CASSSGLAVLYEQYF | TGTGCCAGCAGCTCGGGACTGGCCGTTCTGTACGAGCAGTACTTC
TRBJ1-1 | . | . | 15 | TRBV9 | CASSVTWRGSSEAFF | TGTGCCAGCAGCGTTACCTGGAGGGGAAGTTCTGAAGCTTTCTTT
TRBJ1-2 | . | TRBD1 | 17 | TRBV27 | CASSLAGQSPSFYGYTF | TGTGCCAGCAGTTTGGCGGGACAGTCGCCCTCCTTTTATGGCTACACCTTC
TRBJ2-7 | . | . | 15 | TRBV7-2 | CASSLELTPSYEQYF | TGTGCCAGCAGCTTGGAACTAACACCATCCTACGAGCAGTACTTC
TRBJ2-1 | . | TRBD2 | 14 | TRBV6-5 | CASSYGGRDREQFF | TGTGCCAGCAGTTACGGCGGGAGGGATCGCGAGCAGTTCTTC
TRBJ2-7 | . | . | 14 | TRBV5-4 | CASSLEAGEKEQYF | TGTGCCAGCAGCTTGGAGGCAGGGGAAAAGGAGCAGTACTTC
TRBJ2-7 | . | TRBD1 | 18 | TRBV4-1 | CASSQGGTGGPSSYEQYF | TGCGCCAGCAGCCAAGGGGGGACAGGGGGACCCTCCTCCTACGAGCAGTACTTC
TRBJ2-1 | . | . | 13 | TRBV10-1 | CASSGASYNEQFF | TGCGCCAGCAGCGGGGCTTCCTACAATGAGCAGTTCTTC
TRBJ1-2 | . | . | 15 | TRBV5-4 | CASSMDHLINYGYTF | TGTGCCAGCAGCATGGACCACCTTATAAACTATGGCTACACCTTC
TRBJ2-7 | . | TRBD2 | 15 | TRBV5-6 | CASSPGGLPSYEQYF | TGTGCCAGCAGTCCGGGAGGGCTACCATCCTACGAGCAGTACTTC
TRBJ1-5 | . | . | 14 | TRBV27 | CASSREGGNQPQHF | TGTGCCAGCTCCAGGGAGGGCGGCAATCAGCCCCAGCATTTT
TRBJ2-1 | . | . | 19 | TRBV5-1 | CASSLDSPERAGSLREQFF | TGCGCCAGCAGCTTGGACAGCCCCGAACGGGCAGGGTCGTTACGTGAGCAGTTCTTC
TRBJ1-6 | . | . | 13 | TRBV2 | CASTKGVISPLHF | TGTGCCAGCACTAAGGGGGTCATTTCACCCCTCCACTTT
TRBJ2-7 | . | . | 15 | TRBV7-6 | CASRGRLISAYEQYF | TGTGCCAGTAGGGGACGACTGATTTCAGCCTACGAGCAGTACTTC
TRBJ2-6 | . | . | 12 | TRBV6-6 | CASSSGANVLTF | TGTGCCAGCAGCTCTGGGGCCAACGTCCTGACTTTC
TRBJ2-2 | . | . | 12 | TRBV11-3 | CASSPFTGELFF | TGTGCCAGCAGCCCTTTCACCGGGGAGCTGTTTTTT
TRBJ2-1 | . | . | 15 | TRBV7-2 | CASSSPEGAYNEQFF | TGTGCCAGCAGCTCGCCAGAGGGGGCCTACAATGAGCAGTTCTTC
TRBJ2-2 | . | . | 19 | TRBV5-5 | CASSLDENRPRIATGELFF | TGTGCCAGCAGCTTGGATGAAAACCGGCCCCGAATAGCCACCGGGGAGCTGTTTTTT
TRBJ2-7 | . | . | 13 | TRBV30 | CAWSVRGRDEQYF | TGTGCCTGGAGTGTCAGGGGCAGGGACGAGCAGTACTTC